The rows below give T cell receptor beta chains drawn from one sample of a study of T cell repertoires in cytomegalovirus infection. TCRdb fed the reads into MiXCR, producing one record per CDR3 protein. The sample carries a few hundred thousand distinct CDR3 sequences, around a tenth recorded once. The sequencing sample was made of PBMCs. The receptor source for this set is a human donor in good health (CMV status not recorded). Some clones in this sample may be carry-over from other donors' samples. Both conserved end residues are part of each CDR3. The D gene is left open where the match is weak. Clone size is given for some rows only: seen once, a few or many times, or a class if the clone is expanded.

cdr3_aa cdr3_nt d_call clone_size j_call v_call cdr3_length
CASSLGEAGRTFGKLFF TGTGCCAGCAGCTTAGGAGAGGCGGGACGCACTTTTGGAAAACTGTTTTTT . many TRBJ1-4 TRBV7-9 17
CASSPGTSGVGPDTQYF TGTGCCAGCAGCCCGGGGACTAGCGGAGTGGGGCCAGATACGCAGTATTTT TRBD2 many TRBJ2-3 TRBV11-2 17
CSASVRASYNSPLHF TGCAGTGCTAGCGTCAGGGCCTCCTATAATTCACCCCTCCACTTT . . TRBJ1-6 TRBV20-1 15
CSAREIGGGRDTQYF TGCAGTGCTAGAGAAATCGGGGGAGGGAGGGATACGCAGTATTTT TRBD2 . TRBJ2-3 TRBV20-1 15
CASSLSIGSGELFF TGTGCCAGCAGTTTATCGATAGGTAGCGGGGAGCTGTTTTTT . few TRBJ2-2 TRBV27 14
CASTYRDRPTGELFF TGTGCCAGCACCTACAGGGATAGGCCCACTGGGGAGCTGTTTTTT . . TRBJ2-2 TRBV28 15
CASNQGYNEQFF TGTGCCAGCAACCAGGGATACAATGAGCAGTTCTTC . many TRBJ2-1 TRBV6-8 12
CASSPINTGELFF TGTGCCAGCAGCCCCATTAACACCGGGGAGCTGTTTTTT . . TRBJ2-2 TRBV7-3 13
CASSLDLLSGSTGELFF TGTGCCAGCAGCTTAGATCTCTTATCTGGGTCCACCGGGGAGCTGTTTTTT . . TRBJ2-2 TRBV11-2 17
CASTPTSGTLTEAFF TGTGCCAGCACCCCTACCTCCGGGACCCTAACTGAAGCTTTCTTT . few TRBJ1-1 TRBV28 15
CASSVGSSGANVLTF TGTGCCAGCAGCGTTGGAAGCTCTGGGGCCAACGTCCTGACTTTC . few TRBJ2-6 TRBV7-8 15
CASSPLLENTEAFF TGTGCCAGCAGTCCTTTACTGGAGAACACTGAAGCTTTCTTT . few TRBJ1-1 TRBV6-5 14
CASSDGTGYSPLHF TGTGCCAGCAGCGACGGGACAGGGTATTCACCCCTCCACTTT TRBD1 few TRBJ1-6 TRBV9 14
CASSSPLGAGGDTDTQYF TGTGCCAGCAGCTCTCCCCTCGGGGCGGGGGGGGATACAGATACGCAGTATTTT TRBD2 many TRBJ2-3 TRBV7-3 18
CASSLRVKYEQYF TGTGCCAGCAGCCTCAGGGTTAAGTACGAGCAGTACTTC . few TRBJ2-7 TRBV7-2 13
CASSPIERGVFRLHF TGTGCCAGCAGCCCCATTGAGAGGGGGGTTTTTCGCCTCCACTTT . many TRBJ1-6 TRBV7-2 15
CASSLQGSYEQYF TGTGCCAGCAGCCTCCAGGGGTCCTACGAGCAGTACTTC . many TRBJ2-7 TRBV12-3/TRBV12-4 13
CATSRTGGAGEKLFF TGTGCCACCAGCAGAACAGGGGGCGCGGGAGAAAAACTGTTTTTT TRBD1 . TRBJ1-4 TRBV15 15
CASSATGGETQYF TGTGCCAGCAGCGCGACAGGGGGAGAGACCCAGTACTTC TRBD1 many TRBJ2-5 TRBV7-3 13
CASGTRSFSEQYF TGTGCCAGCGGGACTAGGTCGTTTAGCGAGCAGTACTTC TRBD2 . TRBJ2-7 TRBV12-3/TRBV12-4 13
CASSLGSANTEAFF TGTGCCAGCAGCTTAGGGTCGGCGAACACTGAAGCTTTCTTT . many TRBJ1-1 TRBV7-2 14
CASSPLLGQDRQPQHF TGTGCCAGCAGCCCTCTACTTGGACAGGATCGACAGCCCCAGCATTTT TRBD1 few TRBJ1-5 TRBV6-2/TRBV6-3 16
CATSDPSRLGGETQYF TGTGCCACCAGTGATCCGTCCCGACTAGGCGGGGAGACCCAGTACTTC . many TRBJ2-5 TRBV24-1 16
CASSLRTGQASPLHF TGTGCCAGCAGTCTCCGGACAGGGCAGGCATCACCCCTCCACTTT TRBD1 many TRBJ1-6 TRBV28 15
CASTYRGQGSYEQYF TGTGCCAGCACCTATAGAGGACAGGGGTCCTACGAGCAGTACTTC TRBD1 . TRBJ2-7 TRBV12-3/TRBV12-4 15
CASSSTGKRNTEAFF TGTGCCAGCAGTTCGACAGGGAAGAGGAACACTGAAGCTTTCTTT TRBD1 many TRBJ1-1 TRBV6-1 15
CASHGGPGANVLTF TGTGCCAGCCACGGGGGGCCTGGGGCCAACGTCCTGACTTTC . . TRBJ2-6 TRBV7-2 14
CASSLVLATTDTQYF TGTGCCAGCAGCTTAGTCCTCGCCACTACAGATACGCAGTATTTT . many TRBJ2-3 TRBV7-2 15
CASSQETPGQLPYEQYF TGTGCCAGCAGCCAAGAAACGCCGGGACAACTCCCCTACGAGCAGTACTTC . few TRBJ2-7 TRBV3-1 17
CASSYFGVGEQFF TGTGCCAGCAGTTACTTTGGGGTCGGAGAGCAGTTCTTC . many TRBJ2-1 TRBV7-2 13
CASSFHGSQPLHF TGTGCCAGCAGTTTTCATGGGAGCCAACCCCTCCACTTT . many TRBJ1-6 TRBV12-3/TRBV12-4 13
CASSIAGTTNTGELFF TGTGCCAGCAGCATCGCCGGGACTACGAACACCGGGGAGCTGTTTTTT TRBD2 many TRBJ2-2 TRBV7-2 16
CSAAGGDGKNIQYF TGCAGTGCCGCGGGGGGGGACGGCAAAAACATTCAGTACTTC TRBD2 many TRBJ2-4 TRBV20-1 14
CSARDPGVYNEQFF TGCAGTGCTAGAGATCCGGGCGTTTACAATGAGCAGTTCTTC . . TRBJ2-1 TRBV20-1 14
CASSLGLAGGGQETQYF TGTGCCAGCAGCTTAGGACTAGCGGGGGGGGGGCAAGAGACCCAGTACTTC TRBD2 many TRBJ2-5 TRBV7-2 17
CASSLSRSREKLFF TGTGCCAGCAGCTTGAGCAGGTCTCGTGAAAAACTGTTTTTT . many TRBJ1-4 TRBV11-2 14
CASSYGGLAGTNEQFF TGTGCCAGCAGCTACGGCGGCCTAGCGGGGACAAATGAGCAGTTCTTC TRBD2 many TRBJ2-1 TRBV7-2 16
CSATRTGVNEKLFF TGCAGTGCTACAAGGACAGGGGTTAATGAAAAACTGTTTTTT TRBD1 few TRBJ1-4 TRBV20-1 14
CASSQVGEETQYF TGTGCCAGCAGCCAAGTAGGGGAAGAGACCCAGTACTTC . . TRBJ2-5 TRBV3-1 13
CASSYSRLAGSTDTQYF TGTGCCAGCAGTTACTCGAGGCTAGCGGGAAGCACAGATACGCAGTATTTT TRBD2 . TRBJ2-3 TRBV6-5 17
CASSLVRNNSPLHF TGTGCCAGCAGCTTAGTTCGGAACAATTCACCCCTCCACTTT . many TRBJ1-6 TRBV7-9 14
CATSRENSHSNQPQHF TGTGCCACCAGCAGAGAAAACAGCCATAGCAATCAGCCCCAGCATTTT . few TRBJ1-5 TRBV15 16
CASSQGGTSSYNEQFF TGCGCCAGCAGCCAAGGCGGGACTAGCTCCTACAATGAGCAGTTCTTC TRBD2 . TRBJ2-1 TRBV4-3 16
CASREGGRMEKLFF TGTGCCAGCAGGGAGGGGGGGCGGATGGAAAAACTGTTTTTT . many TRBJ1-4 TRBV28 14
CASRGQGAAGELFF TGTGCCTCGCGGGGGCAGGGGGCAGCCGGGGAGCTGTTTTTT . . TRBJ2-2 TRBV10-3 14
CASSRFGVTDTQYF TGTGCCAGCAGCCGTTTCGGGGTCACAGATACGCAGTATTTT . many TRBJ2-3 TRBV7-4 14
CASSPGHPTYGYTF TGTGCCAGTAGTCCGGGACATCCGACCTATGGCTACACCTTC . many TRBJ1-2 TRBV19 14
CASSLHRSNTGELFF TGTGCCAGCAGCCTCCACCGTTCGAACACCGGGGAGCTGTTTTTT . . TRBJ2-2 TRBV28 15
CASSTSGANYGYTF TGTGCCAGCAGCACGAGCGGGGCTAACTATGGCTACACCTTC . few TRBJ1-2 TRBV7-9 14
CASSRRGDDTGELFF TGCGCCAGCAGCCGGAGGGGAGACGACACCGGGGAGCTGTTTTTT . . TRBJ2-2 TRBV5-1 15
CASSPLVIGDEQYF TGTGCCAGCAGCCCACTAGTAATTGGGGACGAGCAGTACTTC . many TRBJ2-7 TRBV7-2 14
CTSSLSGHSTDTQYF TGTACCAGCAGTTTAAGCGGGCACAGCACAGATACGCAGTATTTT . . TRBJ2-3 TRBV27 15
CASTPGGFVDTQYF TGTGCCAGCACCCCCGGGGGCTTCGTAGATACGCAGTATTTT . medium-sized TRBJ2-3 TRBV7-2 14
CASSPRLAVLGNIQYF TGTGCCAGCAGTCCCCGACTAGCGGTGCTAGGGAACATTCAGTACTTC TRBD2 many TRBJ2-4 TRBV12-3/TRBV12-4 16
CASGLVPTGGLPDTQYF TGTGCTAGTGGTTTGGTACCCACGGGAGGGCTCCCAGATACGCAGTATTTT TRBD2 many TRBJ2-3 TRBV12-5 17
CSARDLREQYF TGCAGTGCTAGAGATCTCAGGGAGCAGTACTTC . . TRBJ2-7 TRBV20-1 11
CASRDYSVSGELFF TGTGCCAGCAGAGATTATTCGGTATCCGGGGAGCTGTTTTTT . . TRBJ2-2 TRBV2 14